The present entry profiles one T cell receptor (beta chain) with its context. Its cognate antigen has yet to be identified. No base qualities exist here, and no much larger clone lies one base off it. Donors were healthy HIV-negative adults with no recently reported acute infections or vaccinations. Every donor was a Caucasian adult living in Nashville, Tennessee, USA. CD4+ T cells were enriched by magnetic negative selection; naive cells were then positively selected on CD45RA, and the negative fraction formed the memory subset. Blood was obtained by leukapheresis, after which PBMCs were separated by Ficoll-Histopaque density gradient centrifugation and cryopreserved in liquid nitrogen vapor phase. Analytical flow cytometry was used to check the purity and quantity of each magnetically sorted T cell population. From each sorted fraction, genomic DNA was isolated and quantified by UV absorbance on a Nanodrop 2000c.

The entry originates in a study of shared clonotypes between healthy human individuals (dated by TCRdb to 2019 to 2021). With regard to the full study: The cohort included three men and two women between 18 and 49 years of age. The study deeply sequenced blood TCR repertoires of five healthy adults to estimate repertoire size and the extent of clonotype sharing between individuals. Per donor, leukapheresis produced somewhere between about 0.94 and 10 billion PBMCs. Per donor, three plates each were used for CD4 naive and CD4 memory, two for CD8 naive, and one for CD8 memory. To increase sequencing depth and limit assay-specific biases, different laboratories used diverse techniques to prepare libraries and sequence TCR repertoires. The full study reports these points: Higher generation probabilities were observed for clonotypes shared by all four sorted-subset donors than for non-shared clonotypes. Because the study included only a small number of donors, the genetic and exposure-history diversity represented was limited. Pairwise subsampling led to the expectation that sequencing depth would affect the degree of clonotype sharing among donors. Even with the large sequencing depth, rarefaction of the sorted-subset datasets indicated that sequencing was incomplete. Sampling was limited to blood, and TCR repertoires in tissue likely differ from TCR repertoires in blood. Larger estimated clonotype richness was generally found for naive subsets than for memory subsets. About 5% of naive CD4, 3% to 3.5% of naive CD8, about 2.1% of memory CD4, and about 0.4% of memory CD8 clonotypes were shared across a few donors.

Using the deep immunoSEQ assay, multiplex PCR amplified TCR CDR3 regions from genomic DNA. Genomic DNA extracted from each cell subset was distributed evenly over all wells of several immunoSEQ 96-well plates, and each plate served as one replicate. For sorted subsets, about 200 ng genomic DNA, equal to 25,000 to 35,000 T cell genomes, was loaded into each replicate PCR. The purified libraries were quantified using a Qubit 3.0 fluorometer, sized with a Bioanalyzer 2100, and then quantified again using the KAPA Library Quantification kit. Every immunoSEQ 96-well plate was sequenced on a dedicated single-read 150-cycle Illumina NextSeq 550 flow cell. In the authors' own workflow: Because only junctional sequences without quality scores were contained in the immunoSEQ output, filtering matching that applied to full-length reads could not be performed. Sequences were annotated with PyIR, a Python wrapper for IgBLAST v1.9, using IMGT germline references to assign V/J genes and CDR3. Reads were removed for weak V/J assignments (E-value above 1e-6), missing CDR3, stop codons, out-of-frame junctions, or ambiguous translated residues. V3J clonotypes were defined by identical inferred V gene, J gene, and CDR3 amino acid sequence. The percentage overlap between two repertoires was calculated by dividing the number of shared unique clonotypes by the size of the smaller repertoire. RTK rarefaction, the Chao1 estimator, and Recon v2.1 estimates of unobserved clonotypes were used to assess repertoire richness. Generation probabilities for all TCRbeta clonotypes obtained by the gDNA method from a handful of donors were computed using OLGA. TCRdb mirrors the immuneACCESS table, restricted to in-frame sequences. Some clones are absent from its copies; in checked studies, under half trace to an unresolved V gene, and the reason for the others is unknown. V, J and clone size were drawn from that table, and D and trimming were deduced from the DNA. In this sample the table shows roughly 650,000 clones, about 96% of which occur a single time. The top ten clonotypes cover 0.057% of the sample.

The CDR3 measures 11 amino acids from cysteine to phenylalanine. Kept here is only the CDR3 DNA, which spans 33 bases and is read in frame from base 1. V is reduced by 3 bases and J by 12 bases, leaving a spacing of 9 bases between them. Taken from the germline V gene, the CDR1 and CDR2 loops are MDHEN and SYDVKM. The sequence derives from a woman aged 25-40 years in good health. In this chain, TRBV28 is recombined with TRBJ2-1, with TRBD1 perhaps the D gene, on 6 matching bases. Sample: naive CD4+ T cells sorted from blood. The cell subset or site label of this sample denotes: CD45RA+ positively selected. This receptor carries the CDR3 CASSFRDMQFF. The nucleotide sequence reads as follows: TGTGCCAGCAGTTTTCGGGACATGCAGTTCTTC.